The clone carrying this T cell receptor beta chain was counted ten times or more. The antigen is unknown. The data derive from a study of T-cell reconstitution after alpha-beta-depleted transplantation in children. The study's findings and limits: T-cell numbers and diversity one year post-transplant derived largely from freshly generated T cells. Reportedly, only several hundred clones from non-depleted graft cells drove alpha-beta T-cell counts at about two months. It was surviving recipient T cells and thymic progenitors that gave some patients high TCRbeta diversity at day 60.

Unique molecular identifiers featured in how the TCRbeta library was prepared. TCRdb itself ran the PCR reads through MiXCR, one entry per CDR3 protein. The table records about 470,000 distinct CDR3 sequences, around two fifths of them present only once. Germline CDR1 is DFQATT and CDR2 is SNEGSKA (reference sequence). The CDR3 is made up of 13 amino acids. The junction had 6 bases not matched to a gene; V was cut back by 6 bases and J by 4 bases. The clonotype originates from a girl aged 2 to 10 with aplastic anemia, due to receive a stem cell transplant. V is TRBV20-1 and J is TRBJ2-1; 7 bases agree with TRBD1. Sample: PBMCs, taken before TCRalphabeta/CD19-depleted stem cell transplant. The CDR3 loop reads CSAPRQGYNEQFF. The CDR3, as DNA: TGCAGTGCCCCAAGACAGGGATACAATGAGCAGTTCTTC.